Listed below are T cell receptor beta chains from one sample, sequenced in a study of T cell responses to AZD1222 COVID-19 vaccine. Measured with immunoSEQ multiplex PCR; TCRdb has only the in-frame clones, and not every one. Found here are 100,000 to 150,000 clones, around 90% of them singletons; the top ten hold roughly 4.4%. The starting material was peripheral blood, obtained on day 0 of AZD1222 vaccination. The receptors here all came from an adult in good health. The conserved cysteine and the conserved F or W are not part of the CDR3 here. Each record gives: J gene, V gene, CDR3 protein.

TRBJ1-4 TRBV5-4 ASSLQGVRVMEKLF
TRBJ1-2 TRBV20-1 SARSDGYT
TRBJ2-5 TRBV10-1 ASSESGLLQETQY
TRBJ1-4 TRBV27 ASSFGMGQGPEKLF
TRBJ2-1 TRBV7-3 AGSLRDRAAEQF
TRBJ2-7 TRBV28 ASSFSGDREQY
TRBJ1-1 TRBV28 ASSLSGAPRTEAF
TRBJ2-1 TRBV11-3 ASSRSVSSYNEQF
TRBJ1-3 TRBV6-5 ASAVGGNTIY
TRBJ1-6 TRBV4-1 ASSQDGSLYNSPLH
TRBJ1-2 TRBV5-6 ASSSWGGRGYT
TRBJ2-7 TRBV5-5 ASSPQGPSYEQY
TRBJ2-4 TRBV6-2/TRBV6-3 ASSYSGGILAKNIQY
TRBJ2-3 TRBV12-5 ASGSPGSGRTDTQY
TRBJ2-1 TRBV4-2 ASSQGLAGVNEQF